The present TCR beta chain was sequenced within a study of cytomegalovirus exposure and HLA in healthy donors. Primers for the PCR totalled 60 Vbeta and 13 Jbeta. The assay was immunoSEQ multiplex PCR, and TCRdb's table has in-frame clones only and misses some. The sample lists around 250,000 clones; approximately 80% were seen once. Turning to this clone: Its antigen is as yet unknown.

Overall study results and limits: A later analysis found that most CMV-associated TCR beta chains appeared HLA-restricted. Later, TCR association rates were found to vary by HLA locus, highest for DRB1 and lowest for HLA-C. Later on, a genetic analysis was performed. It linked a missense variant in DCLRE1C with V- and J-gene trimming of TCR beta. Analysis performed later showed TCR beta chains linked to HLA being more clonally expanded than equally common others.

The CDR3 length is 14 residues. J lost 5 bases, V lost 4 bases, and 6 bases had no gene match. Per germline, CDR1 SGHTS and CDR2 YDEGEE. Sequenced material: PBMCs. The chain couples TRBV5-8 to TRBJ1-3; 7 bases fit TRBD1. The clonotype comes from a woman in her sixties or seventies in good health and CMV-seropositive. The CDR3 region has the DNA TGTGCCAGCAGCAACAGGGGAGTAAGAAACACCATATATTTT. It encodes CASSNRGVRNTIYF. The whole variable domain, filled in from reference TRBV5-8 and TRBJ1-3, reads EAGVTQSPTHLIKTRGQQATLRCSPISGHTSVYWYQQALGLGLQFLLWYDEGEERNRGNFPPRFSGRQFPNYSSELNVNALELEDSALYLCASSNRGVRNTIYFGEGSWLTVV.